This T cell receptor beta chain derives from a study of blood T cell repertoires in COVID-19. The V segment lost 4 bases and the J segment 3 bases; nucleotides outside the gene matches: 10. The CDR3 is 16 residues long. CDR1 SGHRS and CDR2 YFSETQ come from the germline V gene. The assay was immunoSEQ multiplex PCR, and TCRdb's table has in-frame clones only and misses some. The sample shows more than 200,000 clones, around 88% of them seen only once. This clone was found a few times. The material sequenced was peripheral blood. The V and J genes are TRBV5-1 and TRBJ2-3, with TRBD2 matching 8 bases. The clonotype was recovered from a man aged 25-45 years with active or convalescent COVID-19. CDR3: CASSPPVGGGTDTQYF. The CDR3 bases are TGCGCCAGCAGCCCCCCCGTGGGCGGGGGGACAGATACGCAGTATTTT.